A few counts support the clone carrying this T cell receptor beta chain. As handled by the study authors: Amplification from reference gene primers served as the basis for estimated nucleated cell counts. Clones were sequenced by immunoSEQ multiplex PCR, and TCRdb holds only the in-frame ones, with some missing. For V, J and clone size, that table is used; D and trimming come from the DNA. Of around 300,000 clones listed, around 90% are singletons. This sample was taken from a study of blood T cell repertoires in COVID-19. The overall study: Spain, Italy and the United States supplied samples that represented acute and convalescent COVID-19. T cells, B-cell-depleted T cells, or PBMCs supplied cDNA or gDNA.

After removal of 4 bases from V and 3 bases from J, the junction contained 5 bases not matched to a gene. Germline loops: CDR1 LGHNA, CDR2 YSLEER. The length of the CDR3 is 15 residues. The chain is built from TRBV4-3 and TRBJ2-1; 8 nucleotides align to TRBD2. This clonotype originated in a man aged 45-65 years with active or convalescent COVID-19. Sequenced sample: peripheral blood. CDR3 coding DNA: TGCGCCAGCAGCCCCACTAGCGGCGACTACAATGAGCAGTTCTTC. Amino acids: CASSPTSGDYNEQFF.